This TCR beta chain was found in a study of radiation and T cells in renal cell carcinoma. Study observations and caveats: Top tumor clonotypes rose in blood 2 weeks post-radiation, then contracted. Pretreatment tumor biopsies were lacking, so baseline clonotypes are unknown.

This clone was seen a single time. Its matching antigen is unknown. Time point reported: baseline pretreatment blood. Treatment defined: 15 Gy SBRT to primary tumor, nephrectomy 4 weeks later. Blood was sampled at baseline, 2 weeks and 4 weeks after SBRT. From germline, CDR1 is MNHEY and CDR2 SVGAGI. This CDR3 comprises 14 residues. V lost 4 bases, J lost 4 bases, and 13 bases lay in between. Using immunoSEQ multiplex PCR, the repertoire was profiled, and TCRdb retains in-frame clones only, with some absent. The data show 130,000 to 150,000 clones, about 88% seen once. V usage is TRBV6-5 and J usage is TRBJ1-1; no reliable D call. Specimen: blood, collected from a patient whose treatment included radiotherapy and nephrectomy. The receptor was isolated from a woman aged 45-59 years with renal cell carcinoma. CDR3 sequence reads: CASSSEGFGTEAFF. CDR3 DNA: TGTGCCAGCAGTTCGGAGGGATTCGGCACTGAAGCTTTCTTT.